The TCR beta chain described here comes from a study of blood T cell repertoires in COVID-19. Turning to the study itself: Acute and convalescent COVID-19 samples came from the United States, Italy and Spain. PBMCs, B-cell-depleted T cells, or T cells provided the cDNA or gDNA that made up the material.

In the original processing: Reference gene primer amplification gave nucleated cell count estimates. Only in-frame clones appear in the TCRdb table, and some are missing; sequencing was by immunoSEQ multiplex PCR. The V and J calls and clone size are taken from that table; D and trimming were inferred from the DNA. The table has about 250,000 clones, around nine tenths seen once. The CDR3 loop spans 22 amino acids. The sequence derives from a man younger than 35 with active or convalescent COVID-19. Sequenced: peripheral blood. The chain is built from TRBV21-1 and TRBJ2-2; TRBD2 is taken as the D call from the table, unchecked against the DNA. TRBV21-1 is shown as a pseudogene. CDR3 loop: CASSRKCGGTSGRRRNTGELFF. The DNA of the CDR3 is TGTGCCAGCAGCAGAAAATGTGGGGGGACTAGCGGGAGGAGGCGAAACACCGGGGAGCTGTTTTTT.